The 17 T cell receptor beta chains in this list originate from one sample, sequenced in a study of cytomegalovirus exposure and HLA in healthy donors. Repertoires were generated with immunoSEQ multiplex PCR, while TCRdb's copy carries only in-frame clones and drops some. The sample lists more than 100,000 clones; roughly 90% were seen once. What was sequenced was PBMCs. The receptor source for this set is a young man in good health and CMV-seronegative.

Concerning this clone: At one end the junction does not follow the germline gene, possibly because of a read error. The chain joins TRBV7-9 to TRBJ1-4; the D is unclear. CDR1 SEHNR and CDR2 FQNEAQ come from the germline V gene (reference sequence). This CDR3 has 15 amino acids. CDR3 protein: CASSIANTPNEKLFF. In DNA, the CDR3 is TGTGCCAGCAGCATAGCCAACACACCTAATGAAAAACTGTTTTTT.

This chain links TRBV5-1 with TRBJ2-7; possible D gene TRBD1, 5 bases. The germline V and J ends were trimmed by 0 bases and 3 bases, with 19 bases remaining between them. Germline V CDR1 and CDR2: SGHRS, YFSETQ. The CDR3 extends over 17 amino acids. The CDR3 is CASSLAPSRDSYYEQYF. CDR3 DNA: TGCGCCAGCAGCTTGGCCCCATCGAGAGACAGCTACTACGAGCAGTACTTC.

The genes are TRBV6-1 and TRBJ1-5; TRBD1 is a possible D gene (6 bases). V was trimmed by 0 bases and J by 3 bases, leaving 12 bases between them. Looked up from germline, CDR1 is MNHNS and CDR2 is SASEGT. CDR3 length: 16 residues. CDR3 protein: CASSEAGGLANQPQHF. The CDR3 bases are TGTGCCAGCAGTGAAGCGGGGGGGCTGGCCAATCAGCCCCAGCATTTT.

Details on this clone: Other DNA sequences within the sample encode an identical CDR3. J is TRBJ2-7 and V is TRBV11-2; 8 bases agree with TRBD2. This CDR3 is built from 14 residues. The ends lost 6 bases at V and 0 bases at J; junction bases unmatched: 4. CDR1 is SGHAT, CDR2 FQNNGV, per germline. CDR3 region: CASSSGLVSYEQYF. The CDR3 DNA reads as TGTGCCAGCAGTTCGGGACTAGTCTCCTACGAGCAGTACTTC.

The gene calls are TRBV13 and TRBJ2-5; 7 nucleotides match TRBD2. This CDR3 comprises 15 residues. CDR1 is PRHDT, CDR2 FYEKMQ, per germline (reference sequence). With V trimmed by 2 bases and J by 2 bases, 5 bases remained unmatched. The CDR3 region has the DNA TGTGCCAGCAGCTTATGGCTAGCGGATCAAGAGACCCAGTACTTC. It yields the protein CASSLWLADQETQYF.

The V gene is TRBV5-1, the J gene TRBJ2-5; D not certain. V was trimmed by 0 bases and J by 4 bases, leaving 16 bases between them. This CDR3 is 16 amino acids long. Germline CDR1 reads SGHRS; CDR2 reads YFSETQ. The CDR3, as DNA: TGCGCCAGCAGCTTGGAAGGCGGCACCGCCACAGAGACCCAGTACTTC. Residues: CASSLEGGTATETQYF.

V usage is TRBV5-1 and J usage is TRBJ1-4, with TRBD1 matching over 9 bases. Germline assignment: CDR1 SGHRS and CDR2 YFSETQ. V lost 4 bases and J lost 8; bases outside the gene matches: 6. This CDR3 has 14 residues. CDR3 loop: CASSRGQGGEKLFF. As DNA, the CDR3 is TGCGCCAGCAGCCGGGGACAGGGCGGCGAAAAACTGTTTTTT. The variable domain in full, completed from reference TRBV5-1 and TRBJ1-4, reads KAGVTQTPRYLIKTRGQQVTLSCSPISGHRSVSWYQQTPGQGLQFLFEYFSETQRNKGNFPGRFSGRQFSNSRSEMNVSTLELGDSALYLCASSRGQGGEKLFFGSGTQLSVL.

CDR3 region: CAISEANGVHGYTF. CDR3 DNA sequence: TGTGCCATCAGTGAGGCGAACGGGGTCCATGGCTACACCTTC. The chain carries TRBV10-3 and TRBJ1-2; D gene unclear. The CDR3 loop spans 14 amino acids. Looked up from germline, CDR1 is ENHRY and CDR2 is SYGVKD. V lost 2 bases, J lost 6 bases, and 13 bases lay in between.

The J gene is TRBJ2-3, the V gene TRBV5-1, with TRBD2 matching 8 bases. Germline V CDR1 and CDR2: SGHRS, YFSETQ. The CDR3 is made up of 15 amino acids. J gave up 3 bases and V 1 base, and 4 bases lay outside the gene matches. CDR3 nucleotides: TGCGCCAGCAGCTTGTCTCCTAGCGGGACAGATACGCAGTATTTT. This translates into CASSLSPSGTDTQYF.

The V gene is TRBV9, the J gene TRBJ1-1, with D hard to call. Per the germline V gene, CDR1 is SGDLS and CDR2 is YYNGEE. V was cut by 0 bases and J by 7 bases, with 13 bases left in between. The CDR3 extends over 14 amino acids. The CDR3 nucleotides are TGTGCCAGCAGCGTAGGGTGGCAGCGCATTGAAGCTTTCTTT. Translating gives CASSVGWQRIEAFF.

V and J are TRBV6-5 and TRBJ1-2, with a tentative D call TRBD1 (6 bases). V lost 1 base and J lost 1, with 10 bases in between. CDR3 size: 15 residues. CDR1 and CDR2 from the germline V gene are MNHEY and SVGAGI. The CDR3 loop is CASSYWGPDNYGYTF. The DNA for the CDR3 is TGTGCCAGCAGTTACTGGGGGCCTGATAACTATGGCTACACCTTC.

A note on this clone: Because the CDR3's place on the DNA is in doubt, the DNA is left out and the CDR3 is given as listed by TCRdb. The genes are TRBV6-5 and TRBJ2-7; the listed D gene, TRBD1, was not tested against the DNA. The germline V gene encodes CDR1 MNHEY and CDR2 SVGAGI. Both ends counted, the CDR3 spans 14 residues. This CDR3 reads CASSTSTGSYEQYF.

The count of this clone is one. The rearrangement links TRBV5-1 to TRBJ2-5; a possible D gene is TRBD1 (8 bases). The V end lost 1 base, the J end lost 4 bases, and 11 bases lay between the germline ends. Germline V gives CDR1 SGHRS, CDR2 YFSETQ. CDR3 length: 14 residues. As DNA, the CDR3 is TGCGCCAGCAGCTTGAACAGGGGGGGAGAGACCCAGTACTTC. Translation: CASSLNRGGETQYF.

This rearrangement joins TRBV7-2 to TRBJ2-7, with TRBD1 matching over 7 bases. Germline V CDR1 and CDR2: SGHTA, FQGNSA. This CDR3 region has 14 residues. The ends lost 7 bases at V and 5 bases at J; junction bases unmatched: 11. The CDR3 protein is CASNTPDRVHEQYF. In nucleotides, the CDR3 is TGTGCCAGCAACACCCCTGACAGGGTTCACGAGCAGTACTTC.

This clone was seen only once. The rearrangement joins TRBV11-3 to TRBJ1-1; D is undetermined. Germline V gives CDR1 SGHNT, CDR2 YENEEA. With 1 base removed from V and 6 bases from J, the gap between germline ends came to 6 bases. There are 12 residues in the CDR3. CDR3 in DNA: TGTGCCAGCAGCTTAGGGGCAGCTGAAGCTTTCTTT. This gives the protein CASSLGAAEAFF. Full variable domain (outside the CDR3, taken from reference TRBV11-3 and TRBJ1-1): EAGVVQSPRYKIIEKKQPVAFWCNPISGHNTLYWYLQNLGQGPELLIRYENEEAVDDSQLPKDRFSAERLKGVDSTLKIQPAELGDSAVYLCASSLGAAEAFFGQGTRLTVV.

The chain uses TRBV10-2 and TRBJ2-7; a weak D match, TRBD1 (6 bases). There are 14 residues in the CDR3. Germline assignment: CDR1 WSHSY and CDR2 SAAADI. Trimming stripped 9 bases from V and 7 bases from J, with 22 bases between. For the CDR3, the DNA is TGCGCCAGTCTTGCGCAGGGGACCAACGTGGAGCAGTACTTC. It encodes CASLAQGTNVEQYF.

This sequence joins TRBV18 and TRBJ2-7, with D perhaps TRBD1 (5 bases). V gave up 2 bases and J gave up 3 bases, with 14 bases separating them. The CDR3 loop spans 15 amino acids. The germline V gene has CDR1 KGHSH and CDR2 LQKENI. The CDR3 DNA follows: TGTGCCAGCTCACCAACTGGTGCAGGGAACTACGAGCAGTACTTC. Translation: CASSPTGAGNYEQYF.